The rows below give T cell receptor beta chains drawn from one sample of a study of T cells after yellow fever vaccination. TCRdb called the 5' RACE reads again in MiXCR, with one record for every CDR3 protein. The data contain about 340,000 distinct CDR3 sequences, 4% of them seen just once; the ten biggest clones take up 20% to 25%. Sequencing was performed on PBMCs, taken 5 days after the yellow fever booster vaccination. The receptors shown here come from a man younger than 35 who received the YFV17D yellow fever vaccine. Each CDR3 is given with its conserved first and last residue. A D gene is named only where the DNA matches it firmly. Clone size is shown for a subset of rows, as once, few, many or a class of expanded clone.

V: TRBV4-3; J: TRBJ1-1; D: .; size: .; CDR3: CASSQDLPDSNTEAFF; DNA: TGCGCCAGCAGCCAAGATCTGCCCGATTCGAACACTGAAGCTTTCTTT
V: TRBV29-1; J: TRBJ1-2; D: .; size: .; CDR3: CSSRMGQGYGYTF; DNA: TGCAGCTCCCGGATGGGGCAGGGGTATGGCTACACCTTC
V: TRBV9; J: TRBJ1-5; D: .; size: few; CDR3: CASSGGGGGEQPQHF; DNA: TGTGCCAGCAGCGGTGGCGGGGGTGGGGAACAGCCCCAGCATTTT
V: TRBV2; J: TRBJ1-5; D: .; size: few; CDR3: CASSAGDMRQPQHF; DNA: TGTGCCAGCAGCGCAGGGGACATGCGGCAGCCCCAGCATTTT
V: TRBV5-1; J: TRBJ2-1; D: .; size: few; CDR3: CASSPPNTGSSYNEQFF; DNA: TGCGCCAGCAGCCCCCCGAACACAGGGAGCTCCTACAATGAGCAGTTCTTC
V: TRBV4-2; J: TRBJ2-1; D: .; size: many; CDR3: CASSQDLLGRDEQFF; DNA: TGTGCCAGCAGCCAAGATCTGCTAGGGAGAGATGAGCAGTTCTTC
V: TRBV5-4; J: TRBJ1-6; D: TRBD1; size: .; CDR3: CASSLANRQGVSPLHF; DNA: TGTGCCAGCAGCTTGGCGAATAGACAGGGGGTTTCACCCCTCCACTTT
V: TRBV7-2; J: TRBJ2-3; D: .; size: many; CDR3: CASSLGRPGLPTDTQYF; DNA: TGTGCCAGCAGCTTAGGAAGACCGGGACTCCCCACAGATACGCAGTATTTT
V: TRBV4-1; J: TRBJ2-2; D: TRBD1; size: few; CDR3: CASSQVPTGSGELFF; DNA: TGCGCCAGCAGCCAAGTTCCGACAGGGTCCGGGGAGCTGTTTTTT
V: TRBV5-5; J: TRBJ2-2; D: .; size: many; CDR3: CASSSTPGPSGELFF; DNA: TGTGCCAGCAGCTCGACTCCGGGACCCTCCGGGGAGCTGTTTTTT
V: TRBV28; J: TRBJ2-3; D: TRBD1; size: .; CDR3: CASSLYAGTAPDTQYF; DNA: TGTGCCAGCAGTTTATACGCCGGGACAGCTCCAGATACGCAGTATTTT
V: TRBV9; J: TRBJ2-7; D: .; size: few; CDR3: CASSATGYSYEQYF; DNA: TGTGCCAGCAGCGCCACAGGCTACTCCTACGAGCAGTACTTC
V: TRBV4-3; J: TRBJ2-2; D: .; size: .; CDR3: CASSQETGFHGELFF; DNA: TGCGCCAGCAGCCAAGAAACAGGGTTCCACGGGGAGCTGTTTTTT
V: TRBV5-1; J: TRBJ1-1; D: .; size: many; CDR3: CASSLDRTDSEAFF; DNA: TGCGCCAGCAGCTTGGACCGGACCGACTCTGAAGCTTTCTTT
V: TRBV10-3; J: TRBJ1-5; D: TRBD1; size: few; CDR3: CAISESGQGGLGNQPQHF; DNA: TGTGCCATCAGTGAGTCGGGACAGGGAGGGTTGGGCAATCAGCCCCAGCATTTT
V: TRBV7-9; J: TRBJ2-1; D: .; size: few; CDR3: CASERLEEGEQFF; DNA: TGTGCCAGCGAGAGACTAGAGGAAGGAGAGCAGTTCTTC
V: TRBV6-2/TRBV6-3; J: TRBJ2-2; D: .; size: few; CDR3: CASSYSHLQGRGGTGELFF; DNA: TGTGCCAGCAGTTACTCCCACTTACAGGGAAGAGGTGGTACCGGGGAGCTGTTTTTT
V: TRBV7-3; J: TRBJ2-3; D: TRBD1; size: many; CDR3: CASSFTGGTQYF; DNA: TGTGCCAGCAGTTTCACAGGGGGTACGCAGTATTTT
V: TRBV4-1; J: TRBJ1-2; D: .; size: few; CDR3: CASSQGAAFRTAGGYTF; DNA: TGCGCCAGCAGCCAGGGGGCAGCTTTCAGGACTGCCGGCGGCTACACCTTC
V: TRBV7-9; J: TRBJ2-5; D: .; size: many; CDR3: CASSPRGAGETQYF; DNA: TGTGCCAGCAGCCCTCGGGGGGCTGGAGAGACCCAGTACTTC
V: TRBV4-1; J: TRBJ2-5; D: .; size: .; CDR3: CASSQGRFGLTPQETQYF; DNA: TGCGCCAGCAGCCAAGGGAGGTTCGGACTAACACCACAAGAGACCCAGTACTTC
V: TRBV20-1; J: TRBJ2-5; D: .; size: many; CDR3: CSAKGGQETQYF; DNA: TGCAGTGCTAAGGGGGGGCAAGAGACCCAGTACTTC
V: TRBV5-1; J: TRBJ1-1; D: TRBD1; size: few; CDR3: CASSRGDRYTEAFF; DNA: TGCGCCAGCAGCAGGGGGGACAGGTACACTGAAGCTTTCTTT